This T cell receptor beta chain was sequenced during a study of shared clonotypes between healthy human individuals. The study, taken as a whole, reports: Among donors, clonotype sharing was expected to be affected by sequencing depth.

Naive CD8 cells comprised CD45RO-negative, CCR7-positively selected cells, excluding terminally differentiated effector memory CD45RA+ cells. Nashville, Tennessee was home to all donors, who were Caucasian adults. The V segment lost 8 bases and the J segment 3 bases; nucleotides outside the gene matches: 7. The CDR3 consists of 13 residues. CDR1 and CDR2 from the germline V gene are LNHDA and SQIVND (reference sequence). The repertoire was sequenced with immunoSEQ multiplex PCR; TCRdb's copy has only in-frame clones and lacks some. The repertoire includes 550,000 to 650,000 clones, roughly 96% of them detected once, and roughly 0.1% sits in the top ten. In regard to this clone: Its cognate antigen is unknown.

This chain connects TRBV19 to TRBJ2-7; 7 nucleotides line up with TRBD2. The receptor's source is a woman under 40 in good health. Source material: naive CD8+ T cells sorted from blood. The CDR3 protein is CASARDYLYEQYF. In nucleotides, the CDR3 is TGTGCCAGTGCCCGGGACTACCTCTACGAGCAGTACTTC. The entire variable domain, with the rest obtained from reference TRBV19 and TRBJ2-7, is as follows: DGGITQSPKYLFRKEGQNVTLSCEQNLNHDAMYWYRQDPGQGLRLIYYSQIVNDFQKGDIAEGYSVSREKKESFPLTVTSAQKNPTAFYLCASARDYLYEQYFGPGTRLTVT.